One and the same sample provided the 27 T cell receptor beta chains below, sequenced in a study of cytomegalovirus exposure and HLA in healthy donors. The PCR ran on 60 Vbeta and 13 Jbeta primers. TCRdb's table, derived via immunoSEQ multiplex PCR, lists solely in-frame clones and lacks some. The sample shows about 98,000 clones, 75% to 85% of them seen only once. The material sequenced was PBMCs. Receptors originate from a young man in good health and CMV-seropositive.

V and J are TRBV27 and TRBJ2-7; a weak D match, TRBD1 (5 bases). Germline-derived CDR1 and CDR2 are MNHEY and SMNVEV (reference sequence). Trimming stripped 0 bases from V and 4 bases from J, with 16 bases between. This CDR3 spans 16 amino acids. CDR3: CASSLSGPRTVYEQYF. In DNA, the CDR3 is TGTGCCAGCAGTTTATCGGGGCCCAGAACGGTTTACGAGCAGTACTTC.

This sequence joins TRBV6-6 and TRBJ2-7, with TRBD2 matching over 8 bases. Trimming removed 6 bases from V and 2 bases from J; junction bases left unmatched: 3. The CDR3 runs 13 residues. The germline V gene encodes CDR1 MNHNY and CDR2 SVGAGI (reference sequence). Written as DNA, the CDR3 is TGTGCCAGCAGGCCGGGACTAGCCTACGAGCAGTACTTC. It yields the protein CASRPGLAYEQYF.

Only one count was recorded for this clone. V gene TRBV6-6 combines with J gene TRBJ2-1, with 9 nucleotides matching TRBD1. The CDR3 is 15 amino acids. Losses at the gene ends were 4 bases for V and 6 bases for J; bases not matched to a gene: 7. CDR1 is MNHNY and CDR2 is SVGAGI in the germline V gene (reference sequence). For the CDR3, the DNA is TGTGCCAGCAGTTTACGGGACAGGGCACTCAATGAGCAGTTCTTC. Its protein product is CASSLRDRALNEQFF.

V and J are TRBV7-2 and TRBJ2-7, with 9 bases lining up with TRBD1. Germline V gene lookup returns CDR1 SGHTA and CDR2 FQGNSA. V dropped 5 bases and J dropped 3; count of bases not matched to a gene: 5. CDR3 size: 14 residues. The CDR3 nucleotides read TGTGCCAGCAGCCCCATGACAGGGGGCTACGAGCAGTACTTC. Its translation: CASSPMTGGYEQYF.

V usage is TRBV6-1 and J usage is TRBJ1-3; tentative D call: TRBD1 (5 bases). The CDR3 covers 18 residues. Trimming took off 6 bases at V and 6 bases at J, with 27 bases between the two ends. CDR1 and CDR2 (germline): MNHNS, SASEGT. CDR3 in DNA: TGTGCCAGCAGGGAATTACCCGGACGGACAACCTCGGCAAACACCATATATTTT. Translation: CASRELPGRTTSANTIYF.

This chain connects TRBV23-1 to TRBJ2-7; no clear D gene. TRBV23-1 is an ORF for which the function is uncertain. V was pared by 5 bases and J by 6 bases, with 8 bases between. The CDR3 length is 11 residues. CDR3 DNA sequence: TGCGCCAGCAGTACCATCGGCGAGCAGTACTTC. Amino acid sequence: CASSTIGEQYF.

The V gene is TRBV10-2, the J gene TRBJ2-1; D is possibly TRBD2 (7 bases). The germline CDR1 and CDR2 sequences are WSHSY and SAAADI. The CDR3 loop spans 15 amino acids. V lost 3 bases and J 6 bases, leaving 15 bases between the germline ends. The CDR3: CASSERGGLGNEQFF. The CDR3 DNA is TGCGCCAGCAGTGAAAGGGGGGGGTTAGGCAATGAGCAGTTCTTC.

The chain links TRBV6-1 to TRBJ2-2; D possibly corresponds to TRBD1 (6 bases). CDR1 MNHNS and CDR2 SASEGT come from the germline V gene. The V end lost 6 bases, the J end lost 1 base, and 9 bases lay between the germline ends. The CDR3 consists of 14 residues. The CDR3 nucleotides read TGTGCCAGCAGCGAACAGGGGAACACCGGGGAGCTGTTTTTT. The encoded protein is CASSEQGNTGELFF.

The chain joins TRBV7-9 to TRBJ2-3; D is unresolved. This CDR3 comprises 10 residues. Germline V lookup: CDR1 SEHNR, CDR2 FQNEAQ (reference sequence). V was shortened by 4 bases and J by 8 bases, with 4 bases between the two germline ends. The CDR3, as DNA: TGTGCCAGCAGCTCGTTTACGCAGTATTTT. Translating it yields CASSSFTQYF.

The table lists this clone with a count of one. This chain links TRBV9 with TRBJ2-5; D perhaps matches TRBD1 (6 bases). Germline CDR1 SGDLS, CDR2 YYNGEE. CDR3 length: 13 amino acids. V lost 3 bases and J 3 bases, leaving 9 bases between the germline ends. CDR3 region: CASSGTAKETQYF. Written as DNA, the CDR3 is TGTGCCAGCAGCGGGACAGCTAAAGAGACCCAGTACTTC.

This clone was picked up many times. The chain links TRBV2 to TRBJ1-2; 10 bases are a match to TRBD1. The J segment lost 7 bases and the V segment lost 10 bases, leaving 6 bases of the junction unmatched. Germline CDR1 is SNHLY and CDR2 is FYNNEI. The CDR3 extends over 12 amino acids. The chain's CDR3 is CANARDRGGYTF. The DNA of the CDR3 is TGTGCCAATGCGCGGGACAGGGGTGGCTACACCTTC. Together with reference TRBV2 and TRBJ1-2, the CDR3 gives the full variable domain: EPEVTQTPSHQVTQMGQEVILRCVPISNHLYFYWYRQILGQKVEFLVSFYNNEISEKSEIFDDQFSVERPDGSNFTLKIRSTKLEDSAMYFCANARDRGGYTFGSGTRLTVV.

The CDR3 nucleotides are TGTGCCAGCAGTTACGTCGGGAATAGCAATCAGCCCCAGCATTTT. Protein product: CASSYVGNSNQPQHF. The chain recombines TRBV6-6 with TRBJ1-5, with D unresolved. Deletions cut 2 bases from V and 0 bases from J, with 8 bases between. This CDR3 has 15 residues. Germline-derived CDR1 and CDR2 are MNHNY and SVGAGI (reference sequence).

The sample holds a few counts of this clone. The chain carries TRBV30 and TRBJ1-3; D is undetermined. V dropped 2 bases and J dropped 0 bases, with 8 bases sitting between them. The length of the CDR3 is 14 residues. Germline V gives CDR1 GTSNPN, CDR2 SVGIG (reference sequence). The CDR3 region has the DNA TGTGCCTGGAGTCCTGTAATCTCTGGAAACACCATATATTTT. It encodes CAWSPVISGNTIYF.

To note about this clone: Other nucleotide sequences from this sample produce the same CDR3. CDR3 loop: CASSLGGAKETQYF. CDR3 coding DNA: TGCGCCAGCAGCTTAGGTGGGGCAAAAGAGACCCAGTACTTC. The V call is TRBV5-1, the J call TRBJ2-5; D perhaps matches TRBD1 (5 bases). The V end lost 2 bases, the J end lost 3 bases, and 11 bases lay between the germline ends. Germline V gives CDR1 SGHRS, CDR2 YFSETQ. The CDR3 contains 14 residues.

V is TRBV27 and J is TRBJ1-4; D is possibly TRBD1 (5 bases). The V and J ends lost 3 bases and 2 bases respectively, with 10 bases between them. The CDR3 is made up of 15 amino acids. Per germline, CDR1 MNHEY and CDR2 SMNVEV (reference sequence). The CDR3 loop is CASSFGGGTNEKLFF. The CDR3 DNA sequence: TGTGCCAGCAGTTTCGGGGGAGGGACTAATGAAAAACTGTTTTTT.

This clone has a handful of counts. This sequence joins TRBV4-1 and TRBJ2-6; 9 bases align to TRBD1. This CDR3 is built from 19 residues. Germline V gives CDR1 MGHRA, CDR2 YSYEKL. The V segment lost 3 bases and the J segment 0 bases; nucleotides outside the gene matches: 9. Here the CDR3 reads CASSQIGQGKSSGANVLTF. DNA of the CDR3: TGCGCCAGCAGCCAGATAGGACAGGGGAAGAGCTCTGGGGCCAACGTCCTGACTTTC.

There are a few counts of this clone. The CDR3 DNA reads TGTGCCAGCAGTGAATCAGGCTTCATGAACACTGAAGCTTTCTTT. Translating it yields CASSESGFMNTEAFF. The chain is built from TRBV2 and TRBJ1-1; D remains ambiguous. The CDR3 has 15 amino acids. The ends were cut back, 2 bases at V and 0 bases at J, with 10 bases in the middle. Per the germline V gene, CDR1 is SNHLY and CDR2 is FYNNEI.

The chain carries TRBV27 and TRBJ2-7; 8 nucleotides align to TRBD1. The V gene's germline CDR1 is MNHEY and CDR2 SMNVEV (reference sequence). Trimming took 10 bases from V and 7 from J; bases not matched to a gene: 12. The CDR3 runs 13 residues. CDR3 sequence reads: CATSGGARWEQYF. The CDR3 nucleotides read TGTGCCACCTCAGGGGGCGCAAGATGGGAGCAGTACTTC.

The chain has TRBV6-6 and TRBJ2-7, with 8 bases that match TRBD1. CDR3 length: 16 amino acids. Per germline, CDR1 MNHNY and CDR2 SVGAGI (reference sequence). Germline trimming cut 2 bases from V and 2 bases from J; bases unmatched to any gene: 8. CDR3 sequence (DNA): TGTGCCAGCAGTTACCCCTTTACAGGGGGGACCTACGAGCAGTACTTC. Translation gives CASSYPFTGGTYEQYF.

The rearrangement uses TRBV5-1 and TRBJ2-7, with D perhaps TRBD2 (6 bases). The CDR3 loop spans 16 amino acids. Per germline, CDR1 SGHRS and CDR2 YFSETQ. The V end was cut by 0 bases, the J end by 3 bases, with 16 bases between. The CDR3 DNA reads TGCGCCAGCAGCTTGGTCGGGAGCCAGAAGATCTACGAGCAGTACTTC. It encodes CASSLVGSQKIYEQYF.

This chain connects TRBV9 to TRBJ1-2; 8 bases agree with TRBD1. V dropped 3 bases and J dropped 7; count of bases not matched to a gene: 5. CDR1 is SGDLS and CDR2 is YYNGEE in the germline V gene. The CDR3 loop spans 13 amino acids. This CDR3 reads CASSGQGRRGYTF. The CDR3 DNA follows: TGTGCCAGCAGCGGACAGGGGCGGCGTGGCTACACCTTC.

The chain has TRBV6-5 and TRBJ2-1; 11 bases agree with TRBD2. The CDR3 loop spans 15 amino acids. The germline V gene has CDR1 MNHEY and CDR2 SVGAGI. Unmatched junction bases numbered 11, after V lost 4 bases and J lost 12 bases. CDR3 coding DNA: TGTGCCAGCAGTTCCGGACTAGCGGGTACCCGGCGGCAGTTCTTC. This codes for CASSSGLAGTRRQFF.

CDR3 nucleotide sequence: TGTGCCAGTTCCAATAGCAATCAGCCCCAGCATTTT. The encoded protein is CASSNSNQPQHF. The V and J genes are TRBV19 and TRBJ1-5; D is unresolved. Trimming pared 8 bases from V and 0 bases from J, leaving 5 bases between. Germline CDR1 is LNHDA and CDR2 is SQIVND (reference sequence). The CDR3 has 12 amino acids.

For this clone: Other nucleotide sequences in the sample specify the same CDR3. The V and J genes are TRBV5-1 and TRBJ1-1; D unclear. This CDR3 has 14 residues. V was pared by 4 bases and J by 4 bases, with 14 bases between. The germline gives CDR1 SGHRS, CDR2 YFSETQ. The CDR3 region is CASSLNPGSTEAFF. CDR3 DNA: TGCGCCAGCAGCCTGAACCCAGGCAGCACTGAAGCTTTCTTT.

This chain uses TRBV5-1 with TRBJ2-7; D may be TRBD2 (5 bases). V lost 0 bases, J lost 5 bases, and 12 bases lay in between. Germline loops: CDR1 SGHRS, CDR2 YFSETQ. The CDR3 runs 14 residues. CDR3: CASSLGPTRDEQYF. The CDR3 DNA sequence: TGCGCCAGCAGCTTGGGACCCACGCGGGACGAGCAGTACTTC.

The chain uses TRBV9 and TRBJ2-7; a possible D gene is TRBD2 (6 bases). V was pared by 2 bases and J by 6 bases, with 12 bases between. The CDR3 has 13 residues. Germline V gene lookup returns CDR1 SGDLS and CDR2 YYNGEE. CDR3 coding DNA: TGTGCCAGCAGCGTTTTGGAGGGTTCCGAGCAGTACTTC. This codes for CASSVLEGSEQYF.

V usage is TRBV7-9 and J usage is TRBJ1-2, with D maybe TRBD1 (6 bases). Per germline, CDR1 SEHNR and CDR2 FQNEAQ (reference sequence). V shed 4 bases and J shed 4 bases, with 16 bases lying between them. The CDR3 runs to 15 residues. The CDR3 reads CASSSNNRVSYGYTF. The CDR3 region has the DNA TGTGCCAGCAGCTCGAATAACAGGGTTAGCTATGGCTACACCTTC.